This record covers a single T cell receptor (beta chain). Its specificity is not known. The CDR3 is 15 amino acids. From germline, CDR1 is SGHRS and CDR2 YFSETQ. The V and J ends lost 0 bases and 6 bases, in that order; junction bases with no gene match: 6. This specimen belongs to a study of T cell responses to AZD1222 COVID-19 vaccine. Study findings and constraints: Two doses of AZD1222 preceded a rise in Spike-specific TCR breadth and depth. Spike-spanning, vaccine-associated CD4 TCRs were dominant at 160-218 and 743-854. In the spike-specific TCR repertoire, nearly half reportedly target unmutated variant regions.

Clones were read by immunoSEQ multiplex PCR, and TCRdb kept only the in-frame ones, dropping some. The data contain over 110,000 clones, almost 95% of them singletons. The V and J genes are TRBV5-1 and TRBJ1-1; 9 bases agree with TRBD1. Sequenced here: peripheral blood, sampled 28 days after the second AZD1222 dose. The receptor's source is an adult who received the AZD1222 COVID-19 vaccine. Here the CDR3 DNA reads TGCGCCAGCAGCTTGGCGACAGGGGGTGAGGCTGAAGCTTTCTTT. This gives the protein CASSLATGGEAEAFF.